One and the same sample provided the 11 T cell receptor beta chains below, sequenced in a study of shared clonotypes between healthy human individuals. Measured with immunoSEQ multiplex PCR; TCRdb has only the in-frame clones, and not every one. Of about 2 million clones detected, roughly 94% appear once; the ten largest clones hold more than 0.95%. Naive CD8 cells lacked CD45RO, underwent positive selection for CCR7 and left out terminally differentiated effector memory CD45RA+ cells. The material sequenced was naive CD8+ T cells sorted from blood. The receptors derive from a young man in good health.

The genes are TRBV2 and TRBJ2-1; no definite D call. V gave up 6 bases and J gave up 6 bases, with 6 bases separating them. CDR3 length: 11 amino acids. In germline, CDR1 is SNHLY, CDR2 FYNNEI. The CDR3 loop is CASRWGNEQFF. The CDR3 DNA reads as TGTGCCAGCAGGTGGGGCAATGAGCAGTTCTTC. Complete variable domain (other parts from reference TRBV2 and TRBJ2-1): EPEVTQTPSHQVTQMGQEVILRCVPISNHLYFYWYRQILGQKVEFLVSFYNNEISEKSEIFDDQFSVERPDGSNFTLKIRSTKLEDSAMYFCASRWGNEQFFGPGTRLTVL.

This clone was recorded once. The V call is TRBV2, the J call TRBJ1-4, with D possibly matching TRBD1 (6 bases). This CDR3 spans 13 amino acids. CDR1 is SNHLY, CDR2 FYNNEI, per germline. With 9 bases removed from V and 6 bases from J, the gap between germline ends came to 14 bases. CDR3 in amino acids: CASLQGWDEKLFF. The CDR3 bases are TGTGCCAGTCTACAGGGTTGGGATGAAAAACTGTTTTTT.

The CDR3 coding sequence is TGTGCCAGTCCTTCTAGCGGGAGGGAGGGAAAAAATGAGCAGTTCTTC. Translation gives CASPSSGREGKNEQFF. The rearrangement joins TRBV19 to TRBJ2-1, with 12 bases identical to TRBD2. Germline lookup yields CDR1 LNHDA and CDR2 SQIVND (reference sequence). V shed 8 bases, J shed 7 bases, and the junction held 12 bases outside the gene matches. The CDR3 loop spans 16 amino acids.

A remark on this clone: Distinct nucleotide sequences in the sample also encode this CDR3. The chain recombines TRBV4-1 with TRBJ2-7; maybe TRBD2 (5 bases). V was shortened by 2 bases and J by 0 bases, with 5 bases between the two germline ends. Germline-derived CDR1 and CDR2 are MGHRA and YSYEKL. This CDR3 region has 13 residues. In DNA form, the CDR3 reads TGCGCCAGCAGCCAACGGGGCTCCTACGAGCAGTACTTC. Amino acids: CASSQRGSYEQYF.

The CDR3 loop is CASGLGQGKNTEAFF. The CDR3 nucleotides read TGTGCTAGTGGTTTAGGACAGGGAAAAAACACTGAAGCTTTCTTT. The chain combines TRBV12-5 with TRBJ1-1; 8 bases match TRBD1. V was clipped by 3 bases and J by 2 bases; unmatched bases: 5. Germline values: CDR1 LGHNT, CDR2 FRNRAP. The length of the CDR3 is 15 residues.

The V gene is TRBV2, the J gene TRBJ2-7, with D possibly being TRBD1 (5 bases). The CDR3 covers 16 residues. CDR1 SNHLY and CDR2 FYNNEI come from the germline V gene. Trimming shortened V by 8 bases and J by 7 bases, and 27 bases separated the two germline ends. CDR3 loop: CASFEGLGRAAGEQYF. In DNA, the CDR3 is TGTGCCAGCTTTGAAGGTCTCGGACGTGCCGCAGGGGAGCAGTACTTC.

The gene calls are TRBV27 and TRBJ2-3; D is uncertain. The germline CDR1 and CDR2 sequences are MNHEY and SMNVEV (reference sequence). This CDR3 region has 14 residues. V shed 5 bases and J shed 4 bases, with 13 bases lying between them. The CDR3, as DNA: TGTGCCAGCAGTCCGATTCAGGATGCAGATACGCAGTATTTT. Its translation is CASSPIQDADTQYF.

J is TRBJ1-1 and V is TRBV4-1; D gene ambiguous. This CDR3 spans 15 amino acids. CDR1 and CDR2 (germline): MGHRA, YSYEKL. V was trimmed by 0 bases and J by 4 bases, leaving 12 bases between them. In DNA form, the CDR3 reads TGCGCCAGCAGCCAAGATCTCCCGGGTGGCACTGAAGCTTTCTTT. It codes for CASSQDLPGGTEAFF.

The chain has TRBV6-5 and TRBJ2-5; the match to TRBD2 covers 11 bases. The CDR3 totals 15 residues. In germline, CDR1 is MNHEY, CDR2 SVGAGI. The J segment lost 5 bases and the V segment lost 6 bases, leaving 8 bases of the junction unmatched. DNA of the CDR3: TGTGCCAGCAGCTCGACTAGCGGGGTAGTTGAGACCCAGTACTTC. It encodes CASSSTSGVVETQYF.

For this clone: A junction boundary mismatches the germline segment, possibly from a read error. The CDR3: CASREGQLPYEQYF. The CDR3 DNA reads TGTGCCAGCAGGGAAGGACAACTCCCTTACGAGCAGTACTTC. The J gene is TRBJ2-7, the V gene TRBV6-1; D perhaps matches TRBD1 (5 bases). The CDR3 contains 14 residues. Per germline, CDR1 MNHNS and CDR2 SASEGT.

The CDR3: CASSDGTGQFGEKLFF. Written as DNA, the CDR3 is TGTGCCAGCAGCGACGGGACAGGGCAATTTGGTGAAAAACTGTTTTTT. V and J are TRBV9 and TRBJ1-4; TRBD1 matches 9 bases. The V gene's germline CDR1 is SGDLS and CDR2 YYNGEE. The CDR3 runs 16 residues. Trimming at V came to 3 bases and at J to 7 bases, leaving 10 bases not matched to a gene. The complete variable domain, with remaining parts taken from reference TRBV9 and TRBJ1-4, reads DSGVTQTPKHLITATGQRVTLRCSPRSGDLSVYWYQQSLDQGLQFLIQYYNGEERAKGNILERFSAQQFPDLHSELNLSSLELGDSALYFCASSDGTGQFGEKLFFGSGTQLSVL.